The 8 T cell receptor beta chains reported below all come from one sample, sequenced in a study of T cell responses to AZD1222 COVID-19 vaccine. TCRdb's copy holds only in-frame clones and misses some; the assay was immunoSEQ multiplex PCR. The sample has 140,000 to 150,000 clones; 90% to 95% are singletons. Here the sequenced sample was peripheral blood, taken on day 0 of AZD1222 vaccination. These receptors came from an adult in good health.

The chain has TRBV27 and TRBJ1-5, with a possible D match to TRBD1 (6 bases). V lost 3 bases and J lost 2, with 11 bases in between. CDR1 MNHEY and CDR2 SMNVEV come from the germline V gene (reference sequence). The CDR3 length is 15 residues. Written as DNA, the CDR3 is TGTGCCAGCAGTTTCGGGGCAGGGGGCAATCAGCCCCAGCATTTT. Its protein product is CASSFGAGGNQPQHF.

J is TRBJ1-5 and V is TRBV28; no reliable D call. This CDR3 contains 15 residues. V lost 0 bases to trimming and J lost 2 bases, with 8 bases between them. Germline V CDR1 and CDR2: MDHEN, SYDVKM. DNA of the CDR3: TGTGCCAGCAGTTTATGGGACGGACGCAATCAGCCCCAGCATTTT. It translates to CASSLWDGRNQPQHF.

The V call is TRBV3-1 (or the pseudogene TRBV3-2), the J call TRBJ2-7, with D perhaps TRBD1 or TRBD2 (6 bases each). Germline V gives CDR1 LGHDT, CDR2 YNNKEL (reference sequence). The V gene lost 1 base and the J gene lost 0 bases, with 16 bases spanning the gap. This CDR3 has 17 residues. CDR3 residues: CASSQVGWGANSYEQYF. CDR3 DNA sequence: TGTGCCAGCAGCCAAGTTGGTTGGGGGGCAAACTCCTACGAGCAGTACTTC.

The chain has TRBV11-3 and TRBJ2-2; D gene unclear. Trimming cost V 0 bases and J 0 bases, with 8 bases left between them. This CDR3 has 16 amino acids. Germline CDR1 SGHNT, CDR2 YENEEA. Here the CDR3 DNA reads TGTGCCAGCAGCTTAGAAGCCTGGGCGAACACCGGGGAGCTGTTTTTT. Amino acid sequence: CASSLEAWANTGELFF.

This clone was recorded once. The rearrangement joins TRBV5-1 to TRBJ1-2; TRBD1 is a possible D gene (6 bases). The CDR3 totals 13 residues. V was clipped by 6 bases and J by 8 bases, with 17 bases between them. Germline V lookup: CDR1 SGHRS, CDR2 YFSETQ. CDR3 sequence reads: CASKWNREEGYTF. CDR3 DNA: TGCGCCAGCAAGTGGAACAGGGAAGAGGGCTACACCTTC.

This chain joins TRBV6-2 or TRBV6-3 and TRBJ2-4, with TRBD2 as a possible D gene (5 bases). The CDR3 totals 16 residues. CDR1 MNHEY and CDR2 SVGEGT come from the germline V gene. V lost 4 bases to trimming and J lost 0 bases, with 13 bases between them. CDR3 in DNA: TGTGCCAGCAGTTCGTTAGGAGGAATAGCCAAAAACATTCAGTACTTC. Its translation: CASSSLGGIAKNIQYF.

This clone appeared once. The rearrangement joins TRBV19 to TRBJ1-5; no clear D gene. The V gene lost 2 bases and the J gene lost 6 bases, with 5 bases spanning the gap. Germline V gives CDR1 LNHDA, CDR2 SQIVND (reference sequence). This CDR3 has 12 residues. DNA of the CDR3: TGTGCCAGTAGTATATATATTCAGCCCCAGCATTTT. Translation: CASSIYIQPQHF.

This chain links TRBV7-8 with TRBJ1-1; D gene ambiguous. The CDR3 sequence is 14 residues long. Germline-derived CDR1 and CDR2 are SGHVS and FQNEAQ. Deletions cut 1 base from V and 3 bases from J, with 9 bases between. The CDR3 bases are TGTGCCAGCAGCTTAGTTACAAGGTACACTGAAGCTTTCTTT. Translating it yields CASSLVTRYTEAFF.